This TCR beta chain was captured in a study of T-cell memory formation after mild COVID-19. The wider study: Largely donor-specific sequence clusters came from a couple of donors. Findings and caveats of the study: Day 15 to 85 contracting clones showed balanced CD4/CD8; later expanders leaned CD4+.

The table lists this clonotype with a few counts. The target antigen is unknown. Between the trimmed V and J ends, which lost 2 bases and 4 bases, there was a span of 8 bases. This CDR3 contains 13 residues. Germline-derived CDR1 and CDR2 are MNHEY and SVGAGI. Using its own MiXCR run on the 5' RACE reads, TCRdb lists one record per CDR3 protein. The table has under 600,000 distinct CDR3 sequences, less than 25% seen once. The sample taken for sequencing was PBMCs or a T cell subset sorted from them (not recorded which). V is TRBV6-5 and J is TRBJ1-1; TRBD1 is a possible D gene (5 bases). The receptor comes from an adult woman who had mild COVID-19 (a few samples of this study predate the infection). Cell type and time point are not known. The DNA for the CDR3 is TGTGCCAGCAGTTACGAGGGGAGCACTGAAGCTTTCTTT. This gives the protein CASSYEGSTEAFF.